These 24 T cell receptor beta chains originate from one sample sequenced in a study of cytomegalovirus exposure and HLA in healthy donors. Sequenced by immunoSEQ multiplex PCR; TCRdb stores in-frame clones only, minus some. The table shows 60,000 to 85,000 clones, with approximately 95% occurring only once. The specimen sequenced was PBMCs. These receptors were obtained from a man aged 18 to 29 in good health and CMV-seropositive.

The chain joins TRBV30 to TRBJ2-3, with D possibly being TRBD2 (5 bases). The CDR3 spans 12 residues. CDR1 is GTSNPN and CDR2 is SVGIG in the germline V gene (reference sequence). The V and J ends lost 2 bases and 6 bases respectively, with 9 bases between them. CDR3 in DNA: TGTGCCTGGAGTTCCGGGGTGGATACGCAGTATTTT. It encodes CAWSSGVDTQYF.

This chain joins TRBV28 and TRBJ1-1, with a tentative D call TRBD1 (6 bases). Germline assignment: CDR1 MDHEN and CDR2 SYDVKM. The CDR3 covers 16 residues. With 5 bases removed from V and 4 bases from J, the gap between germline ends came to 20 bases. For the CDR3, the DNA is TGTGCCAGCAGTCCGTCTAGGGGGGGCGCGGTCACTGAAGCTTTCTTT. Protein sequence: CASSPSRGGAVTEAFF.

The chain links TRBV4-1 to TRBJ2-1; possible D gene TRBD2, 6 bases. CDR1 MGHRA and CDR2 YSYEKL come from the germline V gene. The CDR3 loop spans 15 amino acids. The V end lost 4 bases, the J end lost 9 bases, and 19 bases lay between the germline ends. For the CDR3, the DNA is TGCGCCAGCAGCCCCCGGGAGCTATCTGGTGGTGAGCAGTTCTTC. Protein sequence: CASSPRELSGGEQFF.

This rearrangement joins TRBV28 to TRBJ2-7, with D perhaps TRBD1 (6 bases). CDR1 MDHEN and CDR2 SYDVKM come from the germline V gene. The ends were cut back, 8 bases at V and 1 base at J, with 15 bases in the middle. CDR3 length equals 14 residues. In DNA, the CDR3 is TGTGCCAGCCAGGACAGTCTTACATCCTACGAGCAGTACTTC. Translated, it gives CASQDSLTSYEQYF.

This chain uses TRBV6-1 with TRBJ2-5, with 7 bases aligning to TRBD1. The germline V gene has CDR1 MNHNS and CDR2 SASEGT. The CDR3 loop spans 14 amino acids. V lost 5 bases to trimming and J lost 4 bases; unmatched junction nucleotides: 7. Here the CDR3 reads CASSKPTGVETQYF. The CDR3, as DNA: TGTGCCAGCAGTAAACCTACAGGGGTAGAGACCCAGTACTTC.

With respect to this clone: Other DNA variants within this sample encode the same CDR3. V and J are TRBV6-5 and TRBJ2-1, with 9 bases that match TRBD1. The V gene end was trimmed by 6 bases and the J gene end by 7 bases; junction bases not matched to a gene: 7. Germline V gene sequence: CDR1 MNHEY, CDR2 SVGAGI. The CDR3 runs 14 residues. The chain's CDR3 is CASSPGQGWNEQFF. The CDR3 DNA sequence: TGTGCCAGCAGCCCCGGACAGGGGTGGAATGAGCAGTTCTTC.

The chain carries TRBV18 and TRBJ1-4; no reliable D call. The CDR3 covers 14 residues. V was trimmed by 4 bases and J by 6 bases, leaving 12 bases between them. Germline assignment: CDR1 KGHSH and CDR2 LQKENI. The CDR3, as DNA: TGTGCCAGCTCACGCTCTAGGCAAGATGAAAAACTGTTTTTT. It codes for CASSRSRQDEKLFF. Variable domain in full (rest from reference TRBV18 and TRBJ1-4): NAGVMQNPRHLVRRRGQEARLRCSPMKGHSHVYWYRQLPEEGLKFMVYLQKENIIDESGMPKERFSAEFPKEGPSILRIQQVVRGDSAAYFCASSRSRQDEKLFFGSGTQLSVL.

This clone was counted once. V is TRBV9 and J is TRBJ2-1; 8 bases agree with TRBD1. This CDR3 comprises 15 residues. The germline V gene has CDR1 SGDLS and CDR2 YYNGEE. Trimming took 0 bases from V and 4 from J; bases not matched to a gene: 3. This chain's CDR3 is CASSVGQGAYNEQFF. CDR3 coding DNA: TGTGCCAGCAGCGTAGGTCAGGGGGCTTACAATGAGCAGTTCTTC.

The chain has TRBV6-6 and TRBJ2-1; no definite D call. V dropped 5 bases and J dropped 5 bases, with 4 bases sitting between them. Germline CDR1 and CDR2: MNHNY and SVGAGI (reference sequence). The CDR3 runs to 11 residues. The CDR3 here is CASSPNNEQFF. Written as DNA, the CDR3 is TGTGCCAGCAGTCCTAACAATGAGCAGTTCTTC.

This sequence joins TRBV7-9 and TRBJ2-5; 7 bases map to TRBD2. V gave up 1 base and J gave up 4 bases; unmatched junction bases: 6. Germline CDR1 is SEHNR and CDR2 is FQNEAQ (reference sequence). CDR3 length: 15 residues. The CDR3 DNA reads as TGTGCCAGCAGCTTAGGGCAGGGCGGGGGAGAGACCCAGTACTTC. Translating gives CASSLGQGGGETQYF.

On this clone itself: Other DNA sequences in the sample encode the same CDR3. The chain uses TRBV7-2 and TRBJ2-5, with 10 bases lining up with TRBD2. The trim removed 5 bases at V and 5 bases at J, leaving 11 bases unmatched. Germline V lookup: CDR1 SGHTA, CDR2 FQGNSA. This CDR3 is 16 amino acids long. In DNA form, the CDR3 reads TGTGCCAGCAGCACCACCTTAGGAGCGGGAGGGGAGACCCAGTACTTC. The encoded protein is CASSTTLGAGGETQYF.

The rearrangement joins TRBV28 to TRBJ2-7; the D is unclear. The CDR3 totals 13 residues. With 2 bases removed from V and 2 bases from J, the gap between germline ends came to 7 bases. CDR1 is MDHEN and CDR2 is SYDVKM in the germline V gene. CDR3 protein: CASSLGRTYEQYF. DNA for the CDR3: TGTGCCAGCAGTTTAGGCAGGACCTACGAGCAGTACTTC.

The V call is TRBV4-1, the J call TRBJ2-4, with 7 bases that match TRBD1. CDR1 MGHRA and CDR2 YSYEKL come from the germline V gene. The V gene end was trimmed by 4 bases and the J gene end by 7 bases; junction bases not matched to a gene: 7. This CDR3 has 14 residues. The CDR3 loop is CASSPLLQGNIQYF. CDR3 in DNA: TGCGCCAGCAGCCCCTTGTTACAGGGGAACATTCAGTACTTC.

The chain carries TRBV6-1 and TRBJ1-5; 10 bases are a match to TRBD1. Germline assignment: CDR1 MNHNS and CDR2 SASEGT. The CDR3 spans 13 residues. V lost 7 bases and J lost 7; bases outside the gene matches: 4. The CDR3 sequence is CASTGTGVQPQHF. CDR3 sequence (DNA): TGTGCCAGCACCGGGACAGGGGTCCAGCCCCAGCATTTT.

The chain recombines TRBV28 with TRBJ2-7, with 10 bases fitting TRBD2. Unmatched junction bases numbered 10, after V lost 6 bases and J lost 2 bases. Germline CDR1 reads MDHEN; CDR2 reads SYDVKM. This CDR3 spans 16 amino acids. CDR3 amino acids: CASSHEAGLAAYEQYF. In nucleotides, the CDR3 is TGTGCCAGCAGCCATGAAGCCGGACTAGCGGCCTACGAGCAGTACTTC.

The CDR3 nucleotides are TGTGCCAGCAGCGACAGCGGGGAGCTGTTTTTT. Encoded protein: CASSDSGELFF. V and J are TRBV9 and TRBJ2-2; D gene uncertain. Between the trimmed V and J ends, which lost 3 bases and 7 bases, there was a span of 4 bases. The germline CDR1 and CDR2 sequences are SGDLS and YYNGEE. CDR3 length: 11 amino acids.

The chain combines TRBV6-1 with TRBJ1-1, with D unresolved. The CDR3 consists of 13 residues. The germline V and J ends were trimmed by 6 bases and 1 base, with 9 bases remaining between them. CDR1 is MNHNS and CDR2 is SASEGT in the germline V gene. The CDR3 DNA reads TGTGCCAGCAGAAAGCTCAAGAACACTGAAGCTTTCTTT. Protein: CASRKLKNTEAFF.

The V and J genes are TRBV6-5 and TRBJ2-1; 7 bases align to TRBD2. Germline assignment: CDR1 MNHEY and CDR2 SVGAGI. The V segment lost 2 bases and the J segment 2 bases; nucleotides outside the gene matches: 0. The CDR3 has 14 residues. The CDR3 region has the DNA TGTGCCAGCAGTTACGCGGGAGCCTACAATGAGCAGTTCTTC. Translated: CASSYAGAYNEQFF.

The chain combines TRBV5-1 with TRBJ2-3, with 7 bases aligning to TRBD2. With 4 bases clipped from V and 5 bases from J, the junction kept 4 bases outside the gene matches. The CDR3 totals 13 residues. Germline V gene lookup returns CDR1 SGHRS and CDR2 YFSETQ. The CDR3 reads CASSEVAGDTQYF. In DNA form, the CDR3 reads TGCGCCAGCAGCGAGGTAGCGGGAGATACGCAGTATTTT.

V is TRBV2 and J is TRBJ2-5; the D gene is possibly TRBD1 (6 bases). CDR1 is SNHLY, CDR2 FYNNEI, per germline. The length of the CDR3 is 13 residues. CDR3 amino acids: CATTRGTQETQYF. In nucleotides, the CDR3 is TGTGCTACCACTAGGGGGACCCAAGAGACCCAGTACTTC.

CDR3 bases: TGTGCCAGCAGCTCCCAAAGGAGGGGGCCGTTTTACGAGCAGTACTTC. Translating it yields CASSSQRRGPFYEQYF. The chain is built from TRBV28 and TRBJ2-7; TRBD1 is a possible D gene (7 bases). CDR3 size: 16 residues. The V gene lost 6 bases and the J gene lost 4 bases, with 22 bases spanning the gap. Per the germline V gene, CDR1 is MDHEN and CDR2 is SYDVKM. Drawing the rest from reference TRBV28 and TRBJ2-7, the complete variable domain is DVKVTQSSRYLVKRTGEKVFLECVQDMDHENMFWYRQDPGLGLRLIYFSYDVKMKEKGDIPEGYSVSREKKERFSLILESASTNQTSMYLCASSSQRRGPFYEQYFGPGTRLTVT.

The J gene is TRBJ2-6, the V gene TRBV10-3; 9 nucleotides match TRBD2. CDR3 length: 16 amino acids. The V and J ends lost 10 bases and 0 bases, in that order; junction bases with no gene match: 7. CDR1 is ENHRY, CDR2 SYGVKD, per germline. The CDR3: CATRLAETSGANVLTF. CDR3 nucleotide sequence: TGTGCCACCCGACTAGCGGAGACCTCTGGGGCCAACGTCCTGACTTTC.

The chain links TRBV4-1 to TRBJ1-2; the D gene is possibly TRBD1 (5 bases). The V end lost 0 bases, the J end lost 4 bases, and 15 bases lay between the germline ends. The CDR3 contains 16 residues. Per germline, CDR1 MGHRA and CDR2 YSYEKL. The CDR3 DNA reads as TGCGCCAGCAGCCAAGATGGGAAAGGGGTCACCTATGGCTACACCTTC. Translating it yields CASSQDGKGVTYGYTF.

The chain links TRBV27 to TRBJ1-5; maybe TRBD1 (6 bases). V was shortened by 2 bases and J by 8 bases, with 13 bases between the two germline ends. Germline CDR1 is MNHEY and CDR2 is SMNVEV (reference sequence). The CDR3 has 14 residues. CDR3: CASSLGGRGEPQHF. CDR3 DNA sequence: TGTGCCAGCAGTTTAGGGGGCCGGGGGGAGCCCCAGCATTTT.